The source of this T cell receptor (beta chain) is a study of immune cell composition in non-small cell lung cancer. Points from the study as a whole: Squamous carcinomas (approximately 75%) more often had tumour-associated clones >0.5% than adenocarcinomas (approximately 35%). It was not proven that tumour-reactive clones equal dominant tumour-associated clones.

Worth noting for this clone: The antigen remains undetermined.

Method: immunoSEQ multiplex PCR; TCRdb's copy keeps in-frame clones and lacks some. This sample has over 700 clones, with 60% to 80% found just once. Normal lung sampling was at least 3 cm from the tumour, as distant as possible. Genomic DNA came from frozen unsorted single-cell suspensions. CDR3 size: 13 residues. Germline V gene lookup returns CDR1 MNHNY and CDR2 SVGAGI (reference sequence). The V end was cut by 5 bases, the J end by 2 bases, with 9 bases between. The sequencing input was non-adjacent lung tissue. The TCR was taken from a human donor with non-small cell lung cancer. J is TRBJ1-1 and V is TRBV6-6; D is ambiguous. Here the CDR3 reads CASSRTHNTEAFF. The CDR3 region has the DNA TGTGCCAGCAGTAGGACCCACAACACTGAAGCTTTCTTT.